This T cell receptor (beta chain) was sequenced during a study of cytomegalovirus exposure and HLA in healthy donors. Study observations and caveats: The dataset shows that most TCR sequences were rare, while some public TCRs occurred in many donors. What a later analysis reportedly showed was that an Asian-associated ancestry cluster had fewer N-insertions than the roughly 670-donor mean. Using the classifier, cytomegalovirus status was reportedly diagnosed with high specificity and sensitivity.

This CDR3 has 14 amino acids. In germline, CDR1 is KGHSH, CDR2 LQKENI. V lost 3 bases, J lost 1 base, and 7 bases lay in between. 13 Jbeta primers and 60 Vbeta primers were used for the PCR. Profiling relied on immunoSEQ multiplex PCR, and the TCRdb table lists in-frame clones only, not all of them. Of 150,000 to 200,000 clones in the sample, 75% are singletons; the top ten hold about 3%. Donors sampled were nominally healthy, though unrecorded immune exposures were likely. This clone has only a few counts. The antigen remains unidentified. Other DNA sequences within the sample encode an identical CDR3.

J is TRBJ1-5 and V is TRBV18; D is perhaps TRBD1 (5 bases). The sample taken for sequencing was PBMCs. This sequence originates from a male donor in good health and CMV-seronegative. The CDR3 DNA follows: TGTGCCAGCTCACCCGGGGGGAGCAATCAGCCCCAGCATTTT. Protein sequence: CASSPGGSNQPQHF.